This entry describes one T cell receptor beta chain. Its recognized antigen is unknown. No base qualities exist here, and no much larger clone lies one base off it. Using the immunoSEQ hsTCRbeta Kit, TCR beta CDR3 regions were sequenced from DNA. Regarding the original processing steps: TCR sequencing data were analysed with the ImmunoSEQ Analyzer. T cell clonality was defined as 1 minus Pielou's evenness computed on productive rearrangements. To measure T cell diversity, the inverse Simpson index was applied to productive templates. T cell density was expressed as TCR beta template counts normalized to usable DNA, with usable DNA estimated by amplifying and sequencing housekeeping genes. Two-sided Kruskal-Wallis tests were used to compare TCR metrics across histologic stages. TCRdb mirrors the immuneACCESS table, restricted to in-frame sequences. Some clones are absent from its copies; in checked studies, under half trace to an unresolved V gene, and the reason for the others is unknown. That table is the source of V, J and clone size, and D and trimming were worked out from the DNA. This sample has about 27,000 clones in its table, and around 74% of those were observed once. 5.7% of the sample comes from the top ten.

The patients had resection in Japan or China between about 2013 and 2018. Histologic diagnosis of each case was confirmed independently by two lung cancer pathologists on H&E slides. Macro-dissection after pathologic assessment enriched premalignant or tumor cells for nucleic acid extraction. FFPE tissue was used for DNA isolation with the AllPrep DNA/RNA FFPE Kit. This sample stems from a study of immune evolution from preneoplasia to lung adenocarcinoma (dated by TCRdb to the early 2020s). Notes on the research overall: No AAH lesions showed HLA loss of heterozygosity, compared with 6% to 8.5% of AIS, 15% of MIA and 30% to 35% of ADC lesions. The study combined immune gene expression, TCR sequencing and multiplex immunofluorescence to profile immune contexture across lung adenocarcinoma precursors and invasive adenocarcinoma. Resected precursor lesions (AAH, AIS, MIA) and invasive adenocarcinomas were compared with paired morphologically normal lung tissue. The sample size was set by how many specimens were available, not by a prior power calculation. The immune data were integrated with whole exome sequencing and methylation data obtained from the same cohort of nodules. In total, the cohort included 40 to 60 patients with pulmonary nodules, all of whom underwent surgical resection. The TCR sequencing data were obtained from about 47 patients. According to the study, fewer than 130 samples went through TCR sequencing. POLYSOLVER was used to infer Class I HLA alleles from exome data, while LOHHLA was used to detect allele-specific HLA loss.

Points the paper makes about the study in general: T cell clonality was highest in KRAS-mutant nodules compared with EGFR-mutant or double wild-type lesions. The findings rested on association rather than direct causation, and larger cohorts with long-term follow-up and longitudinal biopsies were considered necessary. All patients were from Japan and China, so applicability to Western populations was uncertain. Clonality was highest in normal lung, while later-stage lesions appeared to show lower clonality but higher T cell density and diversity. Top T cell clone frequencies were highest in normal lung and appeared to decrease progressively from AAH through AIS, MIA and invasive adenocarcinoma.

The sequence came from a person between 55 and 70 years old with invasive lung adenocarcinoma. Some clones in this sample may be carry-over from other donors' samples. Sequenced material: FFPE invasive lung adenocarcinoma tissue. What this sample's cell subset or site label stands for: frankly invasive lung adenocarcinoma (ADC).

The DNA sequence is given as TGTGCCAGCAGCCCCAGCCCGGACTCACAAGAGACCCAGTACTTC. It translates as CASSPSPDSQETQYF. The chain uses TRBV5-3 and TRBJ2-5; possibly the D gene is TRBD2, per 5 matching bases. TRBV5-3 is an ORF, with its function uncertain. Including the terminal cysteine and phenylalanine, the CDR3 comprises 15 residues. Left in the record is the CDR3 DNA by itself, 45 bases read in frame from the first base. V loses 8 bases of germline sequence and J loses 2 bases, and the interval between the two ends is 19 bases.